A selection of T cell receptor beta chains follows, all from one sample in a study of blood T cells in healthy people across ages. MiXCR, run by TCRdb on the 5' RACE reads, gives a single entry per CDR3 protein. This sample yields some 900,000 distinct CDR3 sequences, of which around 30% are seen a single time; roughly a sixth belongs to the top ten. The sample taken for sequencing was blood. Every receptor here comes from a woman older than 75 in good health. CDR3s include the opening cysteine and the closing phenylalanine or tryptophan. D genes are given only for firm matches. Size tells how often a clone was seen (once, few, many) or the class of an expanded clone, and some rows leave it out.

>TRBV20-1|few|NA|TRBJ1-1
TGCAGTGCTAGGGAGCCAGGAAACACTGAAGCTTTCTTT
CSAREPGNTEAFF
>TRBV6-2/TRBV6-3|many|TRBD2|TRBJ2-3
TGTGCCAGCGGATATTCAGCGGGGGGCCCCCGAGATACGCAGTATTTT
CASGYSAGGPRDTQYF
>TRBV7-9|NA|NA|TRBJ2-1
TGTGCCAGCAGCCCCCCGAGACTCTACAATGAGCAGTTCTTC
CASSPPRLYNEQFF
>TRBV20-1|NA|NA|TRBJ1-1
TGCGGGGCCCTCAGGGACGGAGGCACTGAAGCTTTCTTT
CGALRDGGTEAFF
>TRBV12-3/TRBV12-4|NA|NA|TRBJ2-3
TGTGCCAGCAGTTACGACAGAGTGAGCGCAGATACGCAGTATTTT
CASSYDRVSADTQYF
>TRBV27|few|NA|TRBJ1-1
TGTGCCAGCAGCCCCGTGGCAGTGAACACTGAAGCTTTCTTT
CASSPVAVNTEAFF
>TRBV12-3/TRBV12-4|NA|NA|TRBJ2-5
TGTGCCAGCAGTTTCTTGGCCCAGTACCAAGAGACCCAGTACTTC
CASSFLAQYQETQYF
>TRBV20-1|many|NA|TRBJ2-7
TGCAGTGCTAGAGTAGGCCAGAACTCCTACGAGCAGTACTTC
CSARVGQNSYEQYF
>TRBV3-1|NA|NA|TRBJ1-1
TGTGCCAGCAGCCACGACCTGTTAGGAGCGCCTGAAGCTTTCTTT
CASSHDLLGAPEAFF
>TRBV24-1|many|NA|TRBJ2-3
TGTGCCACCAGTGACGAGGGGACTCCACCGCGGGATACGCAGTATTTT
CATSDEGTPPRDTQYF
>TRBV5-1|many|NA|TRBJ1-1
TGCGCCAGCAGTGCATCCTCGAACACTGAAGCTTTCTTT
CASSASSNTEAFF
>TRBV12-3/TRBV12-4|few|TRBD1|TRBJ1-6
TGTGCCAGCAGTTTAGCTGGAAGGACAGGGACTTCACCCCTCCACTTT
CASSLAGRTGTSPLHF
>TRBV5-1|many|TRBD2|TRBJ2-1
TGCGCCAGCAGCCCCCGACTAGCGGGAGACGTCTACAATGAGCAGTTCTTC
CASSPRLAGDVYNEQFF
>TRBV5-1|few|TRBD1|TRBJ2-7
TGCGCCAGCGGACCCCCGGGACAGGGGTCCGAGCAGTACTTC
CASGPPGQGSEQYF
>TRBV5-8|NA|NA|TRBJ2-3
TGTGCCAGCAGCTTGGGACCAGCGGGCGCAGATACGCAGTATTTT
CASSLGPAGADTQYF
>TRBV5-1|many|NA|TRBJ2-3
TGCGCCAGCAGCGGGACGGTTAGCACAGATACGCAGTATTTT
CASSGTVSTDTQYF
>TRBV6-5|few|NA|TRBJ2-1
TGTGCCAGCAGTCGGACTACCGAGACACTATACAATGAGCAGTTCTTC
CASSRTTETLYNEQFF
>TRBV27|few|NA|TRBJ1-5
TGTGCCAGCGGTCCGCAGGGGTGGGGACGTAGCAATCAGCCCCAGCATTTT
CASGPQGWGRSNQPQHF
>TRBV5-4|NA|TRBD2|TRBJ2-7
TGTGCCAGCAGCTTCGGCACGGGACTAGCTTACGAGCAGTACTTC
CASSFGTGLAYEQYF
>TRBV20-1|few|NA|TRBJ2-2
TGCAGTGTTCCGTTAACGAGCGGGGAGCTGTTTTTT
CSVPLTSGELFF
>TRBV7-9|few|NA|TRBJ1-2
TGTGCCGGCAGCTTAGGCATCTATGGCTACACCTTC
CAGSLGIYGYTF
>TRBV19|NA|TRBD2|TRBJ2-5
TGTGCCAGTAATAGCGGGGGAAAACAAGAGACCCAGTACTTC
CASNSGGKQETQYF
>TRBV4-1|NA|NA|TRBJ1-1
TGCGCCAGCAGCCAAGTGGGGTCTACTCCTGAAGCTTTCTTT
CASSQVGSTPEAFF
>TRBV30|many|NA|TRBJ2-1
TGTGCCTTCGCGGTGGAGTGGAGCTCCTACAATGAGCAGTTCTTC
CAFAVEWSSYNEQFF
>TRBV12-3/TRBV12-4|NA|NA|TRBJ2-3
TGTGCCAGCAGGGGGGTGACAGATGCGGAGTATTTT
CASRGVTDAEYF
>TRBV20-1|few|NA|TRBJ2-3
TGCAGTGCTGGGAAGGGGAGATCGGCTACGCAGTATTTT
CSAGKGRSATQYF
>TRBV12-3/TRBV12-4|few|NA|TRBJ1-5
TGTGCCACGTCGAAAACTACAGATCAGCCCCAGCATTTT
CATSKTTDQPQHF
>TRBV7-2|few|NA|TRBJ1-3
TGTGCCAGCAGCTTAGGACAGCTTACTGGAAACACCATATATTTT
CASSLGQLTGNTIYF
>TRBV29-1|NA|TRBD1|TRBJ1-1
TGCAGCGTATCAGTTGGGACAGCTTATACTGAAGCTTTCTTT
CSVSVGTAYTEAFF
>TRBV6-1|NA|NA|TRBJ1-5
TGTGCCAGCGCTAAAGGTGGGGGGAGTCAGCCCCAGCATTTT
CASAKGGGSQPQHF
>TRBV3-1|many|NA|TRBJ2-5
TGTGCCAGCAGCCAAGATCGGAGGGGGCGCATCCCTGAGACCCAGTACTTC
CASSQDRRGRIPETQYF
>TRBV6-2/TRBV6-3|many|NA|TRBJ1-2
TGTGCCAGCAGTACTCACGGCCGAGACTTCAAGCGGTATGGCTACACCTTC
CASSTHGRDFKRYGYTF
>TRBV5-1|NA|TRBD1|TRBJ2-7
TGCACCAGCAGCTGGACAGGAATGACCTACGAGCAGTACTTC
CTSSWTGMTYEQYF
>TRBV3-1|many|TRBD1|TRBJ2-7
TGTGCCAGCAGTTCAACCGGGACAGGGGGTGAGCAGTACTTC
CASSSTGTGGEQYF